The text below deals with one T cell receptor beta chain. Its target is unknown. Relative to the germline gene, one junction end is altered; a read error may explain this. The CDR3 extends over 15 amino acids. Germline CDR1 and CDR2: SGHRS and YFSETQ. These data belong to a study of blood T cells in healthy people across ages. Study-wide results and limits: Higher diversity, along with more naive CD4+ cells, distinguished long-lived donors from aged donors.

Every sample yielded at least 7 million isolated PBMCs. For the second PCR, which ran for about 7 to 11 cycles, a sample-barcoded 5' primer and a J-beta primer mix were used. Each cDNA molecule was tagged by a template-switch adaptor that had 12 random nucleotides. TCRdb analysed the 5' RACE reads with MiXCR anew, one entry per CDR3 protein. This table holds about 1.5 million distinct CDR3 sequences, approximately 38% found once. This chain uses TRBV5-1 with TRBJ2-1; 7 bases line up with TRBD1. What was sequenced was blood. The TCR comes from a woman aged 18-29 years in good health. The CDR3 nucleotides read TGCGCCCGCAGCCAGCCGACAGGGTCCTACAATGAGCAGTTCTTC. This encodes CARSQPTGSYNEQFF.